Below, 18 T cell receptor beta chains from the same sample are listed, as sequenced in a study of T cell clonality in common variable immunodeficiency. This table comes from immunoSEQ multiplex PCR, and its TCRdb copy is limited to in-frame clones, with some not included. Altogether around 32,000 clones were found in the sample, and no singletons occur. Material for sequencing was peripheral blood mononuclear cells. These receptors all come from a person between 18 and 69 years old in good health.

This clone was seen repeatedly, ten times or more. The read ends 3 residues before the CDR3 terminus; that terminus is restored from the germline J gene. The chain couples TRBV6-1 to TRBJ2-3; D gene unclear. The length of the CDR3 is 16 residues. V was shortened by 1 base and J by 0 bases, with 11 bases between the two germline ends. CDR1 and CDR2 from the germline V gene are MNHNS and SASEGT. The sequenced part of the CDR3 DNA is TGTGCCAGCAGTGAAGGGTCGGGTCCTAGCACAGATACG. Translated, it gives CASSEGSGPSTDT. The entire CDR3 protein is CASSEGSGPSTDTQYF.

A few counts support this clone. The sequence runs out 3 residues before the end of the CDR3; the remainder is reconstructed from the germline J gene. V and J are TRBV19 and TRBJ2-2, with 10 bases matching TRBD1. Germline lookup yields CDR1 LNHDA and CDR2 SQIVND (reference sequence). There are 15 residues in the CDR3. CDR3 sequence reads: CASSGSTGGTVKLFF. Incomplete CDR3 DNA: TGTGCCAGTAGTGGGTCGACAGGGGGCACGGTAAAG.

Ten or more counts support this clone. This chain's CDR3 is CAWSGRLARDIQYF. The part of the CDR3 DNA that was read is TGTGCCTGGAGTGGGCGACTAGCCCGGGACATT. The chain combines TRBV30 with TRBJ2-4; 7 nucleotides line up with TRBD2. The sequence runs out 3 residues before the end of the CDR3; the remainder is reconstructed from the germline J gene. CDR1 is GTSNPN and CDR2 is SVGIG in the germline V gene (reference sequence). CDR3 size: 14 residues. V shed 1 base and J 8 bases; nucleotides not matched to a gene: 8.

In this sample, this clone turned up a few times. Here the CDR3 reads CASSRPRINTEAFF. CDR3 DNA, as far as it was read: TGTGCCAGTAGTAGACCGCGGATAAACACTGAA. The rearrangement links TRBV19 to TRBJ1-1; D remains unclear. The read terminates 3 residues before the CDR3 end, so the remaining end is supplied by the germline J gene. The length of the CDR3 is 14 residues. V was clipped by 4 bases and J by 2 bases, with 11 bases between them. Germline CDR1 and CDR2: LNHDA and SQIVND (reference sequence).

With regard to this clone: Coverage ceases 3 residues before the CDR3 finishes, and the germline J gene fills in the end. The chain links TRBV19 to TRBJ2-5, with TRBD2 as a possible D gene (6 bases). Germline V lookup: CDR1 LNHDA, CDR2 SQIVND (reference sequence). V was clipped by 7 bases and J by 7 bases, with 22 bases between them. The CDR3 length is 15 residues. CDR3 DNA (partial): TGTGCCAGTAAGGAGGGGCCAGATACATGGGGGACC. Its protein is CASKEGPDTWGT. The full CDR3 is CASKEGPDTWGTQYF. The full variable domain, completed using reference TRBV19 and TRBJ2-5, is DGGITQSPKYLFRKEGQNVTLSCEQNLNHDAMYWYRQDPGQGLRLIYYSQIVNDFQKGDIAEGYSVSREKKESFPLTVTSAQKNPTAFYLCASKEGPDTWGTQYFGPGTRLLVL.

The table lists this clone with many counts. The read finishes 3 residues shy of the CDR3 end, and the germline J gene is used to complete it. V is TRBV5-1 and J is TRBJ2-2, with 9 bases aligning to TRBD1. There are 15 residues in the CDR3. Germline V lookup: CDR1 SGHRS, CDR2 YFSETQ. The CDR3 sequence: CASSPGTGRGEKLFF. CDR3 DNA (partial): TGCGCCAGCAGCCCAGGGACAGGGAGAGGTGAAAAG.

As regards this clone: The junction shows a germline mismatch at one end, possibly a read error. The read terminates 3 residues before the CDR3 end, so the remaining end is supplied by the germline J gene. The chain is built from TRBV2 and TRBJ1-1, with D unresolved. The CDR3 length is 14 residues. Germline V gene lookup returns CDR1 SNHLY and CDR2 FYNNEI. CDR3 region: CASGEYPARTEAFF. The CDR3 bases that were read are TGTGCCAGCGGTGAATACCCGGCGCGGACTGAA.

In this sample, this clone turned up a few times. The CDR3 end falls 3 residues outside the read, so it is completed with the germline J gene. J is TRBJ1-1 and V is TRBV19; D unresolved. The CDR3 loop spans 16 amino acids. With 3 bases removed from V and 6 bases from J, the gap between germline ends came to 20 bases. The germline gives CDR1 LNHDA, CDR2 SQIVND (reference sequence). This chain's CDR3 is CASSIAYTGEYAEAFF. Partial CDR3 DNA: TGTGCCAGTAGTATTGCGTATACCGGGGAGTACGCTGAA.

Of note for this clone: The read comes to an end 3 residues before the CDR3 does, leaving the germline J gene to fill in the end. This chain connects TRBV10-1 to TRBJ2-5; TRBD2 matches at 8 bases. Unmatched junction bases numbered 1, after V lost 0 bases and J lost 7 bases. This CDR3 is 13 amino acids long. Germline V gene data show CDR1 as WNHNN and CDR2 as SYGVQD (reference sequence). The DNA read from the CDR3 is TGCGCCAGCAGTGAGTCCGGGAGGGGGACC. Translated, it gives CASSESGRGT. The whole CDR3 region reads CASSESGRGTQYF.

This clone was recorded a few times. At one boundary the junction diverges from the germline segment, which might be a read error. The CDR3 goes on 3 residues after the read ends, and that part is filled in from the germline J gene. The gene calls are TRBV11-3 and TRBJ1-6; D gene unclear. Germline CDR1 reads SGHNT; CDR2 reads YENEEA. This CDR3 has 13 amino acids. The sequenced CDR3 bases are TGTGCCAGCAGCCTAGAGGAGGGTTCACCC. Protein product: CASSLEEGSP. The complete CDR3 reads CASSLEEGSPLHF.

CDR3 DNA (partial): TGTGCCAGCAGGCGCGAATCCTACGAG. Its protein is CASRRESYE. The whole CDR3 protein reads CASRRESYEQYF. This chain links TRBV7-2 with TRBJ2-7; D gene unclear. The DNA ends 3 residues before the CDR3 does, and the rest of the CDR3 is filled in from the germline J gene. Trimming took 6 bases from V and 1 from J, leaving 7 bases between them. This CDR3 has 12 residues. Germline V lookup: CDR1 SGHTA, CDR2 FQGNSA.

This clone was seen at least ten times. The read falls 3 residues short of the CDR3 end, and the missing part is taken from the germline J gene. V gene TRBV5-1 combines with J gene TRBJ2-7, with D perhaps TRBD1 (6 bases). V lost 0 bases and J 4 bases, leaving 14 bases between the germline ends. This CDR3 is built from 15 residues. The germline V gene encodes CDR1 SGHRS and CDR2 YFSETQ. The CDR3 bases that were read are TGCGCCAGCAGCTTGGTTGTGGGGGCGGATTACGAG. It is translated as CASSLVVGADYE. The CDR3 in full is CASSLVVGADYEQYF.

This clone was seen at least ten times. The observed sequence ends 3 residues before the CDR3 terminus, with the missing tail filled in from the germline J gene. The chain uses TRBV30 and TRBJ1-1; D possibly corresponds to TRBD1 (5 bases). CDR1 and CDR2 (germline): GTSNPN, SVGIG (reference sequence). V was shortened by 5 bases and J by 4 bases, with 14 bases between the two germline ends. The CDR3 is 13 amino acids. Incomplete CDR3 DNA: TGTGCCTGGGACCCTCAGGGAATCACTGAA. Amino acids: CAWDPQGITE. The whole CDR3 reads CAWDPQGITEAFF. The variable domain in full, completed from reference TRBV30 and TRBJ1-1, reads SQTIHQWPATLVQPVGSPLSLECTVEGTSNPNLYWYRQAAGRGLQLLFYSVGIGQISSEVPQNLSASRPQDRQFILSSKKLLLSDSGFYLCAWDPQGITEAFFGQGTRLTVV.

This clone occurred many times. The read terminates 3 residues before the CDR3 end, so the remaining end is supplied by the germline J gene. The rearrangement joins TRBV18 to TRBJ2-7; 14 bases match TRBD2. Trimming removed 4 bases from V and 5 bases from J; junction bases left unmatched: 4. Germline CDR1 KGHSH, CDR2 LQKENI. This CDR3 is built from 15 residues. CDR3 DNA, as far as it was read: TGTGCCAGCTCACTGCCGGGACTAGCGGGAGACGAG. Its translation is CASSLPGLAGDE. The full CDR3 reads CASSLPGLAGDEQYF. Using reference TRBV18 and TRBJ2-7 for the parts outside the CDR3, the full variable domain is NAGVMQNPRHLVRRRGQEARLRCSPMKGHSHVYWYRQLPEEGLKFMVYLQKENIIDESGMPKERFSAEFPKEGPSILRIQQVVRGDSAAYFCASSLPGLAGDEQYFGPGTRLTVT.

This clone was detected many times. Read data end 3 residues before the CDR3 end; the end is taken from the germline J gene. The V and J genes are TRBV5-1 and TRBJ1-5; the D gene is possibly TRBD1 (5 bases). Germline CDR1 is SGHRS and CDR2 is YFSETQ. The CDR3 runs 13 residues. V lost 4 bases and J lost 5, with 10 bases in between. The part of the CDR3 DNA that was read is TGCGCCAGCAGCGTCGACAGCTATCAGCCC. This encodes CASSVDSYQP. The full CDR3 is CASSVDSYQPQHF.

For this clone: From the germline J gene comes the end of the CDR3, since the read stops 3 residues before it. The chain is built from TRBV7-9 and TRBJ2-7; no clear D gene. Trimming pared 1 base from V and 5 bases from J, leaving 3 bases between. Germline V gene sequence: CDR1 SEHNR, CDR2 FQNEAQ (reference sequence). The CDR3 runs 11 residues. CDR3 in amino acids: CASSLVDEQYF. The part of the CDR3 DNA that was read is TGTGCCAGCAGCTTAGTCGACGAG.

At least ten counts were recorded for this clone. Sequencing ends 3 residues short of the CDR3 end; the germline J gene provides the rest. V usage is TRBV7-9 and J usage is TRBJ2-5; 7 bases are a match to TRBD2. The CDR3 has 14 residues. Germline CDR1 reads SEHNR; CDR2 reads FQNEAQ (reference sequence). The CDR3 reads CASSLNYGGITQYF. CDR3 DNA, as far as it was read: TGTGCCAGCAGCCTAAATTACGGGGGGATTACC.

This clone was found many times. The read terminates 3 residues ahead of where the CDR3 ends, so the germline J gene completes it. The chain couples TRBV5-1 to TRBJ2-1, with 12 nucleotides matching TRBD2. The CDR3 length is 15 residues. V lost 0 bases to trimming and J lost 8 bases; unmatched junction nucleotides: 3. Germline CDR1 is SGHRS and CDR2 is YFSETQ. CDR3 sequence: CASSLGLAGVYEQFF. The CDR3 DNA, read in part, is TGCGCCAGCAGCTTGGGACTAGCGGGAGTGTATGAG.